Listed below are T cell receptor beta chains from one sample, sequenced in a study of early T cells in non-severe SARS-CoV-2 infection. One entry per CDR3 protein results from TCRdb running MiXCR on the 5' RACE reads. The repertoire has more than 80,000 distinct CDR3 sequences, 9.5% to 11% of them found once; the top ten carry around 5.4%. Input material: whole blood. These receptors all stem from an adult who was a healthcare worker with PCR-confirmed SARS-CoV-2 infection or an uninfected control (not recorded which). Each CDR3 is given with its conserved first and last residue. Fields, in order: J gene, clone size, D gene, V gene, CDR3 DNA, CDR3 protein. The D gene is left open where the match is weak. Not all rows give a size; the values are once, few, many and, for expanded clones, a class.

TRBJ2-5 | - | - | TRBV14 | TGTGCCAGCAGCCAAGATCTAACCCGAAATGCCCAGTACTTC | CASSQDLTRNAQYF
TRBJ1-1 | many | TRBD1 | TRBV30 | TGTGCCGGGAACAGGGGAACTGAAGCTTTCTTT | CAGNRGTEAFF
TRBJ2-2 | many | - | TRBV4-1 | TGCGCCAGCAGCCAAGATATTGGTCTCACCGGGGAGCTGTTTTTT | CASSQDIGLTGELFF
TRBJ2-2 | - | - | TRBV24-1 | TGTGCCACCACTCACCCCCCTATGGACAGAGTGAACACCGGGGAGCTGTTTTTT | CATTHPPMDRVNTGELFF
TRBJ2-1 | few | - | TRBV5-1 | TGCGCCAGCAGCTTGGACAGAGGCCGGGAGCAGTTCTTC | CASSLDRGREQFF
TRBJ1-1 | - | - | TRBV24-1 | TGTGCCACCAGTGATCCCGGCACTGAAGCTTTCTTT | CATSDPGTEAFF
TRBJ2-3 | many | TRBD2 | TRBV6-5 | TGTGCCAGCAGTTCCCCACTAGCGCCGGATACGCAGTATTTT | CASSSPLAPDTQYF
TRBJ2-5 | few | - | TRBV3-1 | TGTGCCAGCAGCCAAGAAGTTTCGGGCCTCTTTGGGGAGACCCAGTACTTC | CASSQEVSGLFGETQYF
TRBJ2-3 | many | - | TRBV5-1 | TGCGCCAGCAGCTTGCGGCGGGCCACAGATACGCAGTATTTT | CASSLRRATDTQYF
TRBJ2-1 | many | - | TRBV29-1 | TGCAGCGCCAGGGGGACTAGTGCTGTCAATGAGCAGTTCTTC | CSARGTSAVNEQFF
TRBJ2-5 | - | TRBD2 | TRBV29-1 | TGCAGCGTTAAGGCTAGCGGAGAGACCCAGTACTTC | CSVKASGETQYF